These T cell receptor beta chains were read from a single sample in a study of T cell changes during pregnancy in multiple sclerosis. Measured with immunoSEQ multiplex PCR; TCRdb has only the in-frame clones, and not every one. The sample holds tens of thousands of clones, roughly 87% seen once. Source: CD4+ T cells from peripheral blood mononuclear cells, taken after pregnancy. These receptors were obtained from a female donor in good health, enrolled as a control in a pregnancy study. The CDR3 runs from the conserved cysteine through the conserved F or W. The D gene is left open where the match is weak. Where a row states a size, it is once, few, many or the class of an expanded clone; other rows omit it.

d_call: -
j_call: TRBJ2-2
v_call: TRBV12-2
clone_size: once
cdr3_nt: TGTGCAAGTCGCTTAGCACCCGGGACTAGCGGGGGGGCCTGCACCGGGGAGCTGTTTTTT
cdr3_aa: CASRLAPGTSGGACTGELFF

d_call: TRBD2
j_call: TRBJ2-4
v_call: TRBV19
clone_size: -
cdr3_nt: TGTGCCAGTAGTAAAGGCGGGGGGGTTTTAAACTTC
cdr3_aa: CASSKGGGVLNF

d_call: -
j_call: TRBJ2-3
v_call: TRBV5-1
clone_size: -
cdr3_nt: TGCGCCAGCAGCTTGGGGTCCTTTGGCGATACGCAGTATTTT
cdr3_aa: CASSLGSFGDTQYF

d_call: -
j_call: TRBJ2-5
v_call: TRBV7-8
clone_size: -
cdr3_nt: TGTGCCAGCAGCTTAGGAGTACAAGAGACCCAGTACTTC
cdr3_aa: CASSLGVQETQYF

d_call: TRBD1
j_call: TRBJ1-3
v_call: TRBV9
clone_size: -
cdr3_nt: TGTGCCAGCAGTGCTCAGGGGGGGACAGGGGGTGAGACCATATATTTT
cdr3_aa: CASSAQGGTGGETIYF

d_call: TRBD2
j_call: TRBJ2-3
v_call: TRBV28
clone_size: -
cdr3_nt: TGTGCCAGCAGGATTGGGGGACTAGCGGGGCTGCCTGGCACAGATACGCAGTATTTT
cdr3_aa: CASRIGGLAGLPGTDTQYF

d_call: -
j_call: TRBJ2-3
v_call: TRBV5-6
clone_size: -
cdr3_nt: TGTGCCAGCAGCTTCGAACTAACGGATACGCAGTATTTT
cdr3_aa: CASSFELTDTQYF

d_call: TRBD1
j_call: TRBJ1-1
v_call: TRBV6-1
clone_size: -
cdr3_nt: TGTGCCAGCAGTACTCGGACAGGCCAGGAAGCTTTCTTT
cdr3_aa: CASSTRTGQEAFF

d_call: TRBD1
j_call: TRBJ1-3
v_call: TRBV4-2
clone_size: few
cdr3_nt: TGTGCCAGCAGCCAAGATATGAGCCGGACAGGAGCTGGAAACACCATATATTTT
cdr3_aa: CASSQDMSRTGAGNTIYF

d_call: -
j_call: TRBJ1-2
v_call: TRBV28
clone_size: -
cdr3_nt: TGTGCCAGCAGTTTTACAGGAGACTATGGCTACACCTTC
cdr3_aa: CASSFTGDYGYTF

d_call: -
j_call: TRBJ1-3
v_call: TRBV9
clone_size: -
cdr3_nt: TGTGCCAGCAGCGTTGATTCAGGGGAGGGAATAGTAAACACCATATATTTT
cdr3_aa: CASSVDSGEGIVNTIYF

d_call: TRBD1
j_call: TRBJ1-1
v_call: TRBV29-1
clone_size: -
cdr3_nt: TGCAGCGTCACTCGGACAGGGGGGAGGACTGAAGCTTTCTTT
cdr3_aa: CSVTRTGGRTEAFF

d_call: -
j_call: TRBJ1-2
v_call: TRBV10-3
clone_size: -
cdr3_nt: TGTGCCATCAGGGAGGGTACAGGGCAGAATGACTTGTTGATTAATGGCTACACCTTC
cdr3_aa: CAIREGTGQNDLLINGYTF

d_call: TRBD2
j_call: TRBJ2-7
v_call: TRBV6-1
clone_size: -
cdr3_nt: TGTGCCAGCAGTGCAGGGAGGGACGAGCAGTACTTC
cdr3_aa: CASSAGRDEQYF

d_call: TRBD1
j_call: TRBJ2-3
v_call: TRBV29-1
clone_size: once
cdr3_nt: TGCAGCGTTCACAGGGGGGTATCGCCAGATACGCAGTATTTT
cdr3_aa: CSVHRGVSPDTQYF

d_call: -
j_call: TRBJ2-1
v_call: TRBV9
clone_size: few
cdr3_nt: TGTGCCAGCAGCGTAGCTCTCGACTTCAATGAGCAGTTCTTC
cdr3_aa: CASSVALDFNEQFF

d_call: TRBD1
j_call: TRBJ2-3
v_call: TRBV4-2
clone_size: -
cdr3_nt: TGTGCCAGCAGCCAAGACGGGCAGGGGGCGCACGATACGCAGTATTTT
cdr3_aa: CASSQDGQGAHDTQYF

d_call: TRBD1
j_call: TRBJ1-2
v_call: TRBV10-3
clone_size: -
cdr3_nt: TGTGCCGCCGGCCTAGGACAGGGTGGCTATGGCTACACCTTC
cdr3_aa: CAAGLGQGGYGYTF

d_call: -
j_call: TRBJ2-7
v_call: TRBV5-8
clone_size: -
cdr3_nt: TGTGCCAGCAGCTTGGCCAGTCCGGAGCCCACCTACGAGCAGTACTTC
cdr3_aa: CASSLASPEPTYEQYF

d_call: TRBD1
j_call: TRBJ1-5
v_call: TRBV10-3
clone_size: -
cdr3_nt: TGTGCCATCAGTGAGTCGGAAGGGGGCCGCCGAATGGGTCAGCCCCAGCATTTT
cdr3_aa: CAISESEGGRRMGQPQHF

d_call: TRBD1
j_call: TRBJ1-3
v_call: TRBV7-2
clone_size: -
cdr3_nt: TGTGCCAGCAGCGCCGGGACAGGGTCTGGAAACACCATATATTTT
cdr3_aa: CASSAGTGSGNTIYF

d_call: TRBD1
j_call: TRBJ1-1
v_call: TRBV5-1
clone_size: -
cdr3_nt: TGCGCCAGCAAGGAGCCAGGGGGCACTGAAGCTTTCTTT
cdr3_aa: CASKEPGGTEAFF

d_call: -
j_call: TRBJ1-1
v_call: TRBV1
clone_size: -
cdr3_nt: TGCACCAGCAGCCTACAGAATACCCCGGGAGAAACTGAAGCTTTCTTT
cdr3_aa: CTSSLQNTPGETEAFF

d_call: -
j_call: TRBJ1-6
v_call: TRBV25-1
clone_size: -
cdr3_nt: TGTGCCAGCAGTGAAACTCTCTGGAATTCACCCCTCCACTTT
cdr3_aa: CASSETLWNSPLHF

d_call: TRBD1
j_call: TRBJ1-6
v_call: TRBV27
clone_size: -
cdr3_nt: TGTGCCAGCAGTTCCTTTACGGGACAGGGCTCCTATAATTCACCCCTCCACTTT
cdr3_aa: CASSSFTGQGSYNSPLHF

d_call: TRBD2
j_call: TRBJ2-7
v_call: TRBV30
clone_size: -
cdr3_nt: TGTGCCTGGAGCCTCCGACAGGGACTAGCGGGGGGCCATAGCTCCTACGAGCAGTACTTC
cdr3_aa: CAWSLRQGLAGGHSSYEQYF

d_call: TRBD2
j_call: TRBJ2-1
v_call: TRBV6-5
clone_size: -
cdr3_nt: TGTGCCAGCAGTGTCAGCGGGGGGGGGAGTAATGAGCAGTTCTTC
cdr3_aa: CASSVSGGGSNEQFF

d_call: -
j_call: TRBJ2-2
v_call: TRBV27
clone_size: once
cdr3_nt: TGTGCCAGCAGTGGGGGGGCCCGCACCGGGGAGCTGTTTTTT
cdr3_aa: CASSGGARTGELFF

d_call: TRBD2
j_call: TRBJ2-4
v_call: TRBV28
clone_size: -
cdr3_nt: TGTGCCAGCACTTTCGGTGGACTAGCGGATCTAGCCAAAAACATTCAGTACTTC
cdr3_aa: CASTFGGLADLAKNIQYF

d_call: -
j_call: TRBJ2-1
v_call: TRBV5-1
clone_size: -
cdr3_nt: TGCGCCAGCAGCTTCGAAGCGGGCGAGCAGTTCTTC
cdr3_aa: CASSFEAGEQFF

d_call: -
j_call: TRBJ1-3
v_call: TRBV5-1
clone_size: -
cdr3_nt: TGCGCCAGCAGCTTGGATGGGAGCTCTGGAAACACCATATATTTT
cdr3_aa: CASSLDGSSGNTIYF

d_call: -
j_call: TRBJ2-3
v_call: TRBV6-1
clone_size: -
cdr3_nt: TGTGCCAGCAGTGAAAGGATGGGAGGGGGTTCCAGCACAGATACGCAGTATTTT
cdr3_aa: CASSERMGGGSSTDTQYF

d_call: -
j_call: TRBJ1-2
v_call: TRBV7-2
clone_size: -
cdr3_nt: TGTGCCAGCAGCTTAGGGGGGGGGAAGGCCTATGGCTACACCTTC
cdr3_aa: CASSLGGGKAYGYTF

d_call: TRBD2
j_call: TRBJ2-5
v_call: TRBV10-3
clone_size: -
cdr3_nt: TGTGCCATCAGTTCGGGACTAGCGGGGCAAGAGACCCAGTACTTC
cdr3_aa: CAISSGLAGQETQYF

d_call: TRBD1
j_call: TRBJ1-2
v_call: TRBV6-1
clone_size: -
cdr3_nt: TGTGCCAGCAGTACGGACAGGGGGAGGGGTGGCTACACCTTC
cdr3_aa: CASSTDRGRGGYTF

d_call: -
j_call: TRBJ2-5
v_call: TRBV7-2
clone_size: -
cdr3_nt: TGTGCCAGCAGCTTAAACCCCACCGGGGAGACCCAGTACTTC
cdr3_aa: CASSLNPTGETQYF

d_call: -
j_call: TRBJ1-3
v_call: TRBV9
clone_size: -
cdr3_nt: TGTGCCAGCAGCGCCGGGACACCTGGAAACACCATATATTTT
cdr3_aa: CASSAGTPGNTIYF

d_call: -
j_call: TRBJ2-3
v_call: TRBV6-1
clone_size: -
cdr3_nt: TGTGCCAGCACGTTAGTGTCTAGCACAGATACGCAGTATTTT
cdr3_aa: CASTLVSSTDTQYF

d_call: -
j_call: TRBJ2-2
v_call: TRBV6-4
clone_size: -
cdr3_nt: TGTGCCAGCAGTGACCGGGACACCGGGGAGCTGTTTTTT
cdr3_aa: CASSDRDTGELFF

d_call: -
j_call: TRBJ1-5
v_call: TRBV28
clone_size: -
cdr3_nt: TGTGCCAGCAATTTCCTACAGGGTGGATTTCAGCCCCAGCATTTT
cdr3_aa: CASNFLQGGFQPQHF

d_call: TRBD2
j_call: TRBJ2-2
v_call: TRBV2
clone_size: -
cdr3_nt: TGTGCCAGCAGTGAGACTAGCGGGGGTTCCGGGGAGCTGTTTTTT
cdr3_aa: CASSETSGGSGELFF

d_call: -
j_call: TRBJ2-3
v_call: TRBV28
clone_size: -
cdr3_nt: TGTGCCAGCAGCCTCCGAACCGGGAGCCTAGTGGGAGATACGCAGTATTTT
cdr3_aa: CASSLRTGSLVGDTQYF

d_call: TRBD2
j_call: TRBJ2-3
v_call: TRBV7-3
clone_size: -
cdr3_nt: TGTGCCAGCAGCTTAAGGCCAGCGGGAGCGACAGATACGCAGTATTTT
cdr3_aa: CASSLRPAGATDTQYF

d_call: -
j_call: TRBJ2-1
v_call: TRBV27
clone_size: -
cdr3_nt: TGTGCCAGCAGTATCGCCCAAGGGGGGGGACCCGAGCAGTTCTTC
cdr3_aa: CASSIAQGGGPEQFF